A selection of T cell receptor beta chains follows, all from one sample in a study of a mutant IDH1 vaccine in newly diagnosed glioma. No antigen has been identified for these receptors. Method: immunoSEQ multiplex PCR; TCRdb's copy keeps in-frame clones and lacks some. This table holds 56,000 or so clones, around three quarters found once. Here the sequenced sample was PBMCs, taken from a glioma patient whose treatment included an IDH1 peptide vaccine. Receptor source: a man aged 45-60 years with glioma. CDR3s include the opening cysteine and the closing phenylalanine or tryptophan. A D gene is named only where the DNA matches it firmly. Some rows mark clone size as missing; the rest say once, few, many or name a class of expanded clone.

>TRBV9|TRBJ2-7|13|TRBD2|NA
CASSVPSGLEQYF
TGTGCCAGCAGCGTCCCTAGCGGGCTCGAGCAGTACTTC
>TRBV30|TRBJ1-1|14|TRBD1|NA
CAWSLQGGNTEAFF
TGTGCCTGGAGTTTACAGGGGGGAAACACTGAAGCTTTCTTT
>TRBV29-1|TRBJ2-1|13|TRBD1|NA
CSVGQGAVQEQFF
TGCAGCGTAGGACAGGGGGCTGTACAGGAGCAGTTCTTC
>TRBV10-3|TRBJ1-1|12|TRBD1|NA
CAISVTGAEAFF
TGTGCCATCAGTGTGACAGGGGCTGAAGCTTTCTTT
>TRBV18|TRBJ1-5|15|TRBD1|NA
CASSPGTGLGQPQHF
TGTGCCAGCTCACCGGGGACAGGGCTGGGTCAGCCCCAGCATTTT
>TRBV18|TRBJ1-1|14|NA|NA
CASSPQTGNTEAFF
TGTGCCAGCTCACCACAGACAGGGAACACTGAAGCTTTCTTT
>TRBV25-1|TRBJ2-5|14|NA|NA
CASSESRRLETQYF
TGTGCCAGCAGTGAATCCCGCCGGTTAGAGACCCAGTACTTC
>TRBV4-2|TRBJ1-5|14|NA|NA
CASSHRGSNQPQHF
TGTGCCAGCAGCCATCGGGGGAGCAATCAGCCCCAGCATTTT
>TRBV20-1|TRBJ1-2|10|NA|NA
CSGGADGYTF
TGCAGTGGGGGCGCGGATGGCTACACCTTC
>TRBV11-3|TRBJ2-2|14|NA|NA
CASSLRGGTGELFF
TGTGCCAGCAGCTTGAGAGGGGGCACCGGGGAGCTGTTTTTT
>TRBV9|TRBJ1-6|15|NA|NA
CASSPTQGVSSPLHF
TGTGCCAGCAGCCCAACACAGGGCGTGAGTTCACCCCTCCACTTT
>TRBV5-1|TRBJ1-4|12|TRBD1|NA
CASSLGQGEWFF
TGCGCCAGCAGCTTGGGACAGGGCGAATGGTTTTTT
>TRBV6-6|TRBJ2-7|12|NA|NA
CASSYSRDEQYF
TGTGCCAGCAGTTACTCGAGGGACGAGCAGTACTTC
>TRBV5-4|TRBJ2-7|13|TRBD1|once
CASSLGDRAEQYF
TGTGCCAGCAGCTTGGGGGACAGGGCCGAGCAGTACTTC
>TRBV14|TRBJ1-1|14|TRBD1|NA
CASSKGQSNTEAFF
TGTGCCAGCAGCAAGGGACAGAGCAACACTGAAGCTTTCTTT
>TRBV9|TRBJ1-4|14|NA|NA
CASSVSRDNEKLFF
TGTGCCAGCAGCGTAAGCAGGGATAATGAAAAACTGTTTTTT
>TRBV15|TRBJ1-5|15|TRBD1|NA
CATSSLTGGRQPQHF
TGTGCCACCAGCAGCCTTACAGGGGGCCGACAGCCCCAGCATTTT
>TRBV2|TRBJ1-6|14|NA|NA
CASTLRVFNSPLHF
TGTGCCAGCACCCTAAGGGTATTCAATTCACCCCTCCACTTT
>TRBV6-5|TRBJ1-2|11|NA|NA
CASRGADGYTF
TGTGCCAGCAGAGGGGCCGATGGCTACACCTTC
>TRBV30|TRBJ1-2|12|NA|NA
CAWSVRAYGYTF
TGTGCCTGGAGTGTGAGGGCCTATGGCTACACCTTC
>TRBV15|TRBJ1-4|15|TRBD1|NA
CATSRWTGKGEKLFF
TGTGCCACCAGCAGATGGACAGGAAAGGGTGAAAAACTGTTTTTT
>TRBV7-9|TRBJ2-4|17|NA|once
CASSLGAQGLAKNIQYF
TGTGCCAGCAGCTTAGGGGCTCAGGGGCTAGCCAAAAACATTCAGTACTTC
>TRBV5-6|TRBJ1-6|16|TRBD1|NA
CASSFGTGSYGSPLHF
TGTGCCAGCAGCTTTGGGACAGGGTCCTACGGTTCACCCCTCCACTTT
>TRBV7-9|TRBJ2-5|14|NA|once
CASSLASAGETQYF
TGTGCCAGCAGCTTAGCGTCAGCCGGAGAGACCCAGTACTTC
>TRBV4-2|TRBJ2-7|15|TRBD2|NA
CASSIRTSEGSEQYF
TGTGCCAGCAGCATCCGGACTAGCGAGGGGTCCGAGCAGTACTTC
>TRBV5-1|TRBJ1-2|13|NA|NA
CASSLASGDGYTF
TGCGCCAGCAGCTTGGCCTCGGGGGATGGCTACACCTTC
>TRBV5-1|TRBJ2-1|15|TRBD2|NA
CASSAGTSGYNEQFF
TGCGCCAGCAGCGCCGGGACTAGCGGTTACAATGAGCAGTTCTTC
>TRBV18|TRBJ2-7|12|TRBD1|NA
CASSGTGDEQYF
TGTGCCAGCTCAGGGACAGGGGACGAGCAGTACTTC
>TRBV7-9|TRBJ1-4|17|NA|NA
CASSLPEGGATNEKLFF
TGTGCCAGCAGCTTACCAGAGGGGGGAGCAACTAATGAAAAACTGTTTTTT
>TRBV6-6|TRBJ1-6|15|TRBD1|NA
CASSWGQGGSSPLHF
TGTGCCAGCAGTTGGGGACAGGGGGGTAGTTCACCCCTCCACTTT
>TRBV9|TRBJ2-3|13|NA|NA
CASSFRGTDTQYF
TGTGCCAGCAGCTTTAGAGGCACAGATACGCAGTATTTT
>TRBV4-3|TRBJ2-1|12|NA|NA
CASSQDRSEQFF
TGCGCCAGCAGCCAAGATCGATCTGAGCAGTTCTTC
>TRBV7-2|TRBJ1-2|18|TRBD1|NA
CASSPKGTGGIFGYGYTF
TGTGCCAGCAGCCCAAAGGGGACAGGGGGCATTTTCGGCTATGGCTACACCTTC
>TRBV27|TRBJ2-7|17|TRBD1|NA
CASSFGGRQGIPYEQYF
TGTGCCAGCAGTTTCGGAGGGCGACAGGGGATCCCCTACGAGCAGTACTTC
>TRBV7-9|TRBJ1-1|11|NA|NA
CASSVTDQAFF
TGTGCCAGCAGCGTGACCGATCAAGCTTTCTTT
>TRBV4-1|TRBJ2-6|17|NA|NA
CASSREGVVSGANVLTF
TGCGCCAGCAGCCGGGAGGGGGTGGTCTCTGGGGCCAACGTCCTGACTTTC
>TRBV4-1|TRBJ2-1|13|TRBD2|NA
CASTLAGGGEQFF
TGCGCCAGCACCCTAGCGGGGGGTGGGGAGCAGTTCTTC
>TRBV27|TRBJ2-1|14|NA|few
CASSFFRGKNEQFF
TGTGCCAGCAGTTTCTTTCGGGGTAAGAATGAGCAGTTCTTC
>TRBV5-1|TRBJ2-5|14|NA|once
CASSPGPQEETQYF
TGCGCCAGCAGCCCCGGGCCCCAAGAAGAGACCCAGTACTTC
>TRBV2|TRBJ1-1|16|NA|few
CASSVRQVYLNTEAFF
TGTGCCAGCAGTGTGAGACAGGTCTACCTTAACACTGAAGCTTTCTTT
>TRBV20-1|TRBJ1-1|11|NA|NA
CSAPGGTEAFF
TGCAGTGCCCCGGGGGGCACTGAAGCTTTCTTT
>TRBV21-1|TRBJ1-1|16|NA|NA
CASSKWAAGLNTEAFF
TGTGCCAGCAGCAAATGGGCGGCGGGTTTGAACACTGAAGCTTTCTTT
>TRBV7-9|TRBJ2-7|14|NA|NA
CASSWDGETYEQYF
TGTGCCAGCAGTTGGGACGGGGAGACCTACGAGCAGTACTTC
>TRBV11-2|TRBJ1-2|14|TRBD1|NA
CASSRGQGALGYTF
TGTGCCAGCAGCCGAGGACAGGGGGCTCTTGGCTACACCTTC
>TRBV20-1|TRBJ1-2|11|NA|NA
CSARDQGTETF
TGCAGTGCTAGAGACCAGGGAACAGAGACCTTC
>TRBV30|TRBJ1-3|15|NA|NA
CAWSVVGRSGNTIYF
TGTGCCTGGAGTGTTGTGGGTCGGAGTGGAAACACCATATATTTT
>TRBV5-1|TRBJ1-1|13|TRBD1|NA
CASSLRDRWEAFF
TGCGCCAGCAGCTTAAGGGACAGATGGGAAGCTTTCTTT
>TRBV5-1|TRBJ2-2|16|NA|NA
CASSLALGTIPGELFF
TGCGCCAGCAGCTTGGCGTTGGGGACAATTCCCGGGGAGCTGTTTTTT